This T cell receptor beta chain is drawn from a study of human T cells and chemical hapten exposure. This sample's time point: patch test 3, about 24 weeks after DPC sensitization. The treatment is: therapeutic diphenylcyclopropenone sensitization with weekly scalp DPC. The V and J ends lost 6 bases and 1 base, in that order; junction bases with no gene match: 6. The CDR3 has 15 residues. Germline V CDR1 and CDR2: LGHNA, YNFKEQ. This clonotype has just a few counts. Its target is not known. The study's library attached unique molecular identifiers to single cDNA molecules. TCRdb redid the calling of the RACE reads with MiXCR, one entry per CDR3 protein. The profile covers approximately 60,000 distinct CDR3 sequences, with 9.5% to 12% appearing a single time and roughly 2% taken by the ten largest. Study outcomes and limitations: Sensitization with DPC brought no change to TCRs above 1 in 1000 in frequency. Positively correlated with patch test score were the counts of PT1 expanded TCRs.

This specimen consisted of whole blood, obtained in connection with sensitization to the hapten diphenylcyclopropenone (DPC). The sequence was obtained from a woman between 25 and 40 years old with alopecia areata. Some clones in this sample may be carry-over from other donors' samples. The rearrangement joins TRBV4-2 to TRBJ2-5; 9 nucleotides agree with TRBD2. DNA for the CDR3: TGTGCCAGCAGTAAATTAGCGGGGGCCCAAGAGACCCAGTACTTC. Encoded protein: CASSKLAGAQETQYF.